One sample yielded the 8 T cell receptor beta chains listed below, sequenced in a study of shared clonotypes between healthy human individuals. Clones were sequenced by immunoSEQ multiplex PCR, and TCRdb holds only the in-frame ones, with some missing. Among over a million clones listed, 95% to 97% were seen once. The sequencing sample was made of naive CD4+ T cells sorted from blood. Subset: CD45RA+ positively selected. These receptors originate from a man younger than 45 in good health.

This clone was recorded once. The rearrangement uses TRBV19 and TRBJ1-5; D call uncertain. From germline, CDR1 is LNHDA and CDR2 SQIVND (reference sequence). There are 14 residues in the CDR3. V was cut by 7 bases and J by 0 bases, with 10 bases left in between. The CDR3 DNA reads as TGTGCCAGTAAGGCAGGTTATAGCAATCAGCCCCAGCATTTT. It yields the protein CASKAGYSNQPQHF.

The chain employs TRBV7-2 and TRBJ2-7; D might be TRBD2 (6 bases). The CDR3 contains 15 residues. CDR1 and CDR2 from the germline V gene are SGHTA and FQGNSA. V was pared by 1 base and J by 0 bases, with 10 bases between. The CDR3 DNA is TGTGCCAGCAGCTTAGGGGTCGGGAGCTCCTACGAGCAGTACTTC. Protein sequence: CASSLGVGSSYEQYF.

This rearrangement joins TRBV28 to TRBJ1-2; D may be TRBD1 (5 bases). Germline V CDR1 and CDR2: MDHEN, SYDVKM. Between the trimmed V and J ends, which lost 6 bases and 4 bases, there was a span of 18 bases. This CDR3 region has 15 residues. DNA for the CDR3: TGTGCCAGCAGCAGACAGTCGACCGTGGGCTATGGCTACACCTTC. Its translation: CASSRQSTVGYGYTF.

The genes are TRBV27 and TRBJ2-3; D may be TRBD1 (5 bases). The CDR3 runs to 17 residues. Trimming took 5 bases from V and 1 from J, leaving 19 bases between them. In germline, CDR1 is MNHEY, CDR2 SMNVEV (reference sequence). In DNA, the CDR3 is TGTGCCAGCAGTCCCGCCCGACAGTTCAGCGGCACAGATACGCAGTATTTT. Protein: CASSPARQFSGTDTQYF.

The CDR3 protein is CAWSNSRYEQYF. Here the CDR3 DNA reads TGTGCCTGGAGCAACAGCCGCTACGAGCAGTACTTC. This chain uses TRBV30 with TRBJ2-7; unclear D gene. CDR1 is GTSNPN, CDR2 SVGIG, per germline (reference sequence). There are 12 residues in the CDR3. V was shortened by 3 bases and J by 3 bases, with 9 bases between the two germline ends.

The chain couples TRBV28 to TRBJ1-4; 7 bases fit TRBD1. Per germline, CDR1 MDHEN and CDR2 SYDVKM. Trimming removed 5 bases from V and 3 bases from J; junction bases left unmatched: 18. This CDR3 has 19 residues. CDR3 residues: CASSGHRTGPSKSNEKLFF. As DNA, the CDR3 is TGTGCCAGCAGTGGTCACAGGACAGGCCCCTCCAAGTCTAATGAAAAACTGTTTTTT.

The V call is TRBV7-6, the J call TRBJ2-4; D remains ambiguous. This CDR3 is 13 amino acids long. V dropped 3 bases and J dropped 8 bases, with 11 bases sitting between them. CDR1 SGHVS and CDR2 FNYEAQ come from the germline V gene. CDR3 amino acids: CASSFQLGDIQYF. The CDR3 coding sequence is TGTGCCAGCAGCTTCCAACTTGGGGACATTCAGTACTTC.

Details on this clone: The sample has other DNA sequences that encode this CDR3 too. V usage is TRBV6-5 and J usage is TRBJ2-6, with no clear D. V lost 2 bases to trimming and J lost 0 bases, with 5 bases between them. The germline gives CDR1 MNHEY, CDR2 SVGAGI. This CDR3 is 15 amino acids long. For the CDR3, the DNA is TGTGCCAGCAGTTACGAAGGCTCTGGGGCCAACGTCCTGACTTTC. This encodes CASSYEGSGANVLTF.